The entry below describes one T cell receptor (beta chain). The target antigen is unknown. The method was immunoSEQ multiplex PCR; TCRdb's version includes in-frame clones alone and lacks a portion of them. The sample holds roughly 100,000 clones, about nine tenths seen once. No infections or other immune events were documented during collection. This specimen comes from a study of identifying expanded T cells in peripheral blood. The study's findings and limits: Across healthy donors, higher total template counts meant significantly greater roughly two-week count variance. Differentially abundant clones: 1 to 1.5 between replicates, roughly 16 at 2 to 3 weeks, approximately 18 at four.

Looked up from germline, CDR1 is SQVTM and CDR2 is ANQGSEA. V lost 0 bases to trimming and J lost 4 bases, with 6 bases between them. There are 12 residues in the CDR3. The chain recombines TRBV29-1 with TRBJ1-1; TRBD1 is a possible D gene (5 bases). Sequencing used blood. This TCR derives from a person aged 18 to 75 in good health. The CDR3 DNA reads TGCAGCGTTGAAGACGGGGGCACTGAAGCTTTCTTT. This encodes CSVEDGGTEAFF.